This is a list of T cell receptor beta chains from one sample in a study of blood T cells in healthy people across ages. TCRdb reprocessed the 5' RACE reads via MiXCR and lists one record per CDR3 protein. The table lists about 970,000 distinct CDR3 sequences, roughly half of them singletons. Material for sequencing was blood. The receptors derive from a woman in her fifties or sixties in good health. The CDR3 runs from the conserved cysteine through the conserved F or W. D genes are given only for firm matches. Clone size is shown for a subset of rows, as once, few, many or a class of expanded clone.

CDR3: CASSPSLDRYQETQYF
DNA: TGTGCCAGCAGTCCCTCACTCGACAGGTACCAAGAGACCCAGTACTTC
D: -
V: TRBV27
J: TRBJ2-5
size: few

CDR3: CASGRPYEQYF
DNA: TGTGCCAGCGGTCGTCCGTACGAGCAGTACTTC
D: -
V: TRBV7-9
J: TRBJ2-7
size: few

CDR3: CASSHPTSGLSTDTQYF
DNA: TGTGCCAGCAGCCACCCCACTAGCGGGTTGAGCACAGATACGCAGTATTTT
D: TRBD2
V: TRBV6-2/TRBV6-3
J: TRBJ2-3
size: few

CDR3: CASSEWGTEAYEQYF
DNA: TGTGCCAGCAGTGAATGGGGAACAGAGGCCTACGAGCAGTACTTC
D: -
V: TRBV2
J: TRBJ2-7
size: once

CDR3: CASSPAGISAIGPQHF
DNA: TGTGCCAGCTCACCAGCAGGGATTTCAGCTATCGGGCCCCAGCATTTT
D: -
V: TRBV18
J: TRBJ1-5
size: -

CDR3: CAIESTGGMGTQYF
DNA: TGTGCCATCGAGTCGACGGGAGGGATGGGGACCCAGTACTTC
D: TRBD2
V: TRBV3-1
J: TRBJ2-5
size: -

CDR3: CASGVWGRTDTQYF
DNA: TGCGCCAGCGGCGTCTGGGGTAGGACAGATACGCAGTATTTT
D: -
V: TRBV5-1
J: TRBJ2-3
size: -

CDR3: CSVETARGRGNQPQHF
DNA: TGCAGCGTTGAGACCGCCAGGGGCCGGGGCAATCAGCCCCAGCATTTT
D: -
V: TRBV29-1
J: TRBJ1-5
size: few

CDR3: CSARIGTAQETQYF
DNA: TGCAGTGCTAGGATCGGGACAGCCCAAGAGACCCAGTACTTC
D: TRBD1
V: TRBV20-1
J: TRBJ2-5
size: -

CDR3: CASSGLSGRRDEQFF
DNA: TGTGCCAGCAGTGGTCTTTCCGGCAGGAGAGATGAGCAGTTCTTC
D: -
V: TRBV6-1
J: TRBJ2-1
size: -

CDR3: CASSSKTGQKNIQYF
DNA: TGTGCCAGCAGCTCAAAGACGGGGCAGAAAAACATTCAGTACTTC
D: -
V: TRBV7-9
J: TRBJ2-4
size: -

CDR3: CASSLGISGGTDTQYF
DNA: TGTGCCAGCAGCTTAGGAATATCGGGAGGGACAGATACGCAGTATTTT
D: TRBD2
V: TRBV7-2
J: TRBJ2-3
size: many

CDR3: CSASDRREQFF
DNA: TGCAGTGCTAGTGATAGACGTGAGCAGTTCTTC
D: -
V: TRBV20-1
J: TRBJ2-1
size: few

CDR3: CAITQGGARGEQYF
DNA: TGTGCCATCACCCAGGGAGGGGCGCGAGGTGAGCAGTACTTC
D: TRBD2
V: TRBV10-3
J: TRBJ2-5
size: -